Described below is a single T cell receptor (beta chain) sequence and its context. Its target is unknown. Other DNA sequences in the same sample also yield this CDR3. The data belong to a study of a mutant IDH1 vaccine in newly diagnosed glioma. Study information: Averaging 40.4 years of age, treated patients were about 60% male and 37.5% female. The earlier regimen, radiotherapy, temozolomide, or both, was most often both.

There are 16 residues in the CDR3. Deletions cut 0 bases from V and 1 base from J, with 15 bases between. Looked up from germline, CDR1 is GTSNPN and CDR2 is SVGIG (reference sequence). Study findings and constraints: Across multiple MHC alleles, around 93% of patients had vaccine-induced responses.

The repertoire was sequenced with immunoSEQ multiplex PCR; TCRdb's copy has only in-frame clones and lacks some. This sample has around 63,000 clones, with 91% found just once. Time point here: baseline, week 1 (first vaccination visit). Treatment specified: pre-vaccination baseline after standard-of-care therapy. The sequence came from a man over 45 with glioma. V usage is TRBV30 and J usage is TRBJ2-5, with a tentative D call TRBD1 (5 bases). This specimen was PBMCs, taken from a glioma patient treated with radiotherapy, temozolomide or both. CDR3 region: CAWSVALGQPQETQYF. The DNA of the CDR3 is TGTGCCTGGAGTGTAGCCCTGGGGCAGCCCCAAGAGACCCAGTACTTC.